This T cell receptor (beta chain) is drawn from a study of OX40 agonist ivuxolimab in advanced cancers. Study-level background: Dose-escalation patients suffered from hepatocellular carcinoma, melanoma, renal cell or head and neck cancer.

General observations from the study: By week 6 at 0.1 to 3.0 mg/kg, blood CD4+ and CD8+ T cells had expanded clonally.

The protocol was immunoSEQ multiplex PCR, while the TCRdb copy is restricted to in-frame clones and leaves out a portion. This sample carries about 80,000 clones, about 86% of them seen once, and the ten largest clones take 1.5% to 2%. The CDR3 is 15 amino acids. Germline assignment: CDR1 MNHEY and CDR2 SMNVEV (reference sequence). V dropped 11 bases and J dropped 7; count of bases not matched to a gene: 12. To note about this clone: What it recognizes is unknown.

The sample here was CD4+ or CD8+ T cells sorted from blood, taken in a trial of the OX40 agonist ivuxolimab. This sequence originates from an adult with an advanced solid tumor such as melanoma, head and neck, liver or kidney cancer. The chain has TRBV27 and TRBJ1-6; 9 bases are shared with TRBD1. In DNA form, the CDR3 reads TGTGCCCGCGAAAGGAGGGACAGGGAAAATTCACCCCTCCACTTT. As protein: CARERRDRENSPLHF.